This T cell receptor (beta chain) came from a study of blood T cell repertoires in COVID-19. Turning to the study itself: Acute and convalescent COVID-19 samples came from the United States, Italy and Spain. The analysed material was cDNA or gDNA that came from T cells, B-cell-depleted T cells, or PBMCs.

This clone was observed a single time. The CDR3 runs 14 residues. Germline CDR1 reads SGHRS; CDR2 reads YFSETQ. V lost 8 bases to trimming and J lost 2 bases; unmatched junction nucleotides: 3. Authors' analysis steps: Estimated nucleated cell counts came from reference gene primer amplification. Using immunoSEQ multiplex PCR, the repertoire was profiled, and TCRdb retains in-frame clones only, with some absent. V and J calls and clone size follow that table, whereas D and trimming were derived from the DNA. The repertoire has approximately 52,000 clones, less than 95% of them found once; the top ten carry over 3%.

The sequence was obtained from a human donor in a cohort sampled during active COVID-19. The sequenced sample consisted of peripheral blood. The chain uses TRBV5-1 and TRBJ2-3, with 12 bases lining up with TRBD2. The CDR3 reads CASRTSGNTDTQYF. As DNA, the CDR3 is TGCGCCAGTAGGACTAGCGGGAACACAGATACGCAGTATTTT. Supplemented by reference TRBV5-1 and TRBJ2-3, the full variable domain reads KAGVTQTPRYLIKTRGQQVTLSCSPISGHRSVSWYQQTPGQGLQFLFEYFSETQRNKGNFPGRFSGRQFSNSRSEMNVSTLELGDSALYLCASRTSGNTDTQYFGPGTRLTVL.